These T cell receptor beta chains were read from a single sample in a study of cytomegalovirus exposure and HLA in healthy donors. Some clones are missing from TCRdb's copy, which holds only in-frame ones; the method was immunoSEQ multiplex PCR. The data contain fewer than 85,000 clones, roughly 79% of them singletons. Sequencing was carried out using PBMCs. The receptor set was obtained from a male donor in good health and CMV-seropositive. The CDR3 runs from the conserved cysteine through the conserved F or W. D genes are given only for firm matches. The listing skips clone size in some rows; elsewhere it reads once, few, many or a size class.

clone_size d_call j_call v_call cdr3_nt cdr3_aa
. . TRBJ2-2 TRBV19 TGTGCCAGTAGTATGGCGGTCTTTACCGGGGAGCTGTTTTTT CASSMAVFTGELFF
. TRBD1 TRBJ2-2 TRBV5-1 TGCGCCAGCAGCCCACTACAGGGGGCGCGGGACGGGGAGCTGTTTTTT CASSPLQGARDGELFF
. . TRBJ1-1 TRBV6-1 TGTGCCAGCAGGGAGGACGGGGGTAGCACTGAAGCTTTCTTT CASREDGGSTEAFF
. . TRBJ1-2 TRBV30 TGTGCCTCATTAACCGAGGCCGGCTATGGCTACACCTTC CASLTEAGYGYTF
. . TRBJ1-2 TRBV2 TGTGCCAGCAAAGGAGGACAGAACTATGGCTACACCTTC CASKGGQNYGYTF
. TRBD1 TRBJ1-5 TRBV6-4 TGTGCCAGCAGTCCCGACAGGGGTCAGCCCCAGCATTTT CASSPDRGQPQHF
. . TRBJ2-1 TRBV27 TGTGCCAGCAGTTTTGGACAGTACAATGAGCAGTTCTTC CASSFGQYNEQFF
. TRBD2 TRBJ2-1 TRBV9 TGTGCCAGCAGCGTAGGAGGGCTAGCGGGGGACAATGAGCAGTTCTTC CASSVGGLAGDNEQFF
. TRBD2 TRBJ2-1 TRBV15 TGTGCCACCAGCAGTCCCGGGACTAGCGGGAGCTCCTACAATGAGCAGTTCTTC CATSSPGTSGSSYNEQFF
. . TRBJ2-2 TRBV28 TGTGCCAGCAGTACCCAGGGTTTTCGGGAGCTGTTTTTT CASSTQGFRELFF
. . TRBJ1-6 TRBV7-2 TGTGCCAGCAGCTCCGATCAGGGGCGACCCCTCCACTTT CASSSDQGRPLHF
. TRBD2 TRBJ2-1 TRBV4-1 TGCGCCAGCAGCCAGGAACTAGCGGGAACTTCGGGGCAGTTCTTC CASSQELAGTSGQFF
. . TRBJ2-1 TRBV19 TGTGCCAGTAGTATAGCCCCACCCAGCTCCTACAATGAGCAGTTCTTC CASSIAPPSSYNEQFF
. TRBD1 TRBJ1-1 TRBV28 TGTGCCTGCCAGGGGGCGGGGGAGGGGAACACTGAAGCTTTCTTT CACQGAGEGNTEAFF
few TRBD1 TRBJ1-4 TRBV28 TGTGCCAGCAGTTACGGACAGGGTAGCGAAAAACTGTTTTTT CASSYGQGSEKLFF
. TRBD1 TRBJ2-1 TRBV7-2 TGTGCCAGCAGCCGCGGACAGGGAAACTACAATGAGCAGTTCTTC CASSRGQGNYNEQFF
few . TRBJ1-5 TRBV6-5 TGTGCCAGCTGCCCATTCGGGGGTAGCAATCAGCCCCAGCATTTT CASCPFGGSNQPQHF
. TRBD2 TRBJ2-1 TRBV25-1 TGTGCCAGCAGTCCGGGGACTAGCGGGAGGTACTACAATGAGCAGTTCTTC CASSPGTSGRYYNEQFF
. . TRBJ1-2 TRBV7-9 TGTGCCAGCAGCTCGGACAGTGATAACTATGGCTACACCTTC CASSSDSDNYGYTF
. . TRBJ1-1 TRBV27 TGTGCCAGCAGACCCCTGGGAGGCACTGAAGCTTTCTTT CASRPLGGTEAFF
. TRBD1 TRBJ2-7 TRBV27 TGTGCCAGCAGTTGGACAGGTAATTACGAGCAGTACTTC CASSWTGNYEQYF
. . TRBJ1-5 TRBV6-1 TGTGCCAGCTCTCGTGCAGGTCGCAATCAGCCCCAGCATTTT CASSRAGRNQPQHF
. . TRBJ2-2 TRBV5-1 TGCGCCAGCAGCTTGTTCGGGATTCGGGACACCGGGGAGCTGTTTTTT CASSLFGIRDTGELFF
. TRBD2 TRBJ2-5 TRBV10-2 TGCGCCAGCAGACTCGGACTAGCGGGGCAAGAGACCCAGTACTTC CASRLGLAGQETQYF
. TRBD2 TRBJ2-2 TRBV5-1 TGCGCCAGCAGCCAGGCCGGGGGGACCAACACCGGGGAGCTGTTTTTT CASSQAGGTNTGELFF
. TRBD1 TRBJ1-2 TRBV28 TGTGCCAGCAGTTTCGGGGACAGAAATGGCTACACCTTC CASSFGDRNGYTF
. TRBD1 TRBJ2-7 TRBV19 TGTGCCAGTGACCACAGGGGACGGGACAGGGAGCAGTACTTC CASDHRGRDREQYF
. TRBD2 TRBJ2-4 TRBV9 TGTGCCAGCAACGCTGGCGGGGGGCCAGGTAACATTCAGTACTTC CASNAGGGPGNIQYF
. TRBD1 TRBJ1-2 TRBV7-2 TGTGCCAGCAGCTTTTGGACAGGGGTAGGGGCTAACTATGGCTACACCTTC CASSFWTGVGANYGYTF
. . TRBJ2-7 TRBV10-3 TGTGCCATCAGTGAGTACAGCTACGAGCAGTACTTC CAISEYSYEQYF
. . TRBJ2-3 TRBV6-5 TGTGCCAGCAGTCCCCAGGGGAACCCCACAGATACGCAGTATTTT CASSPQGNPTDTQYF
. TRBD1 TRBJ2-7 TRBV11-2 TGTGCCAGCAGCCCACCGGAGTCAGAACAGGGGGGATTATCCTACGAGCAGTACTTC CASSPPESEQGGLSYEQYF
. TRBD1 TRBJ2-7 TRBV6-5 TGTGCCAGCAGTTACGACAGGGGGTACGAGCAGTACTTC CASSYDRGYEQYF
. . TRBJ1-2 TRBV28 TGTGCCAGCAGGAAGGCAGGCGAAGTTGGCTACACCTTC CASRKAGEVGYTF
. . TRBJ2-4 TRBV4-3 TGCGCCAGCAGCCAAGAGGCACGGCAGGGGAAGGACATTCAGTACTTC CASSQEARQGKDIQYF
. TRBD1 TRBJ1-6 TRBV15 TGTGCCACCAGCAGAGGGACAGGACGGAGCTCACCCCTCCACTTT CATSRGTGRSSPLHF
. TRBD1 TRBJ2-4 TRBV7-8 TGTGCCAGCAGTTCCGGGACAGTCGTTTATCTAGCCAAAAACATTCAGTACTTC CASSSGTVVYLAKNIQYF
few . TRBJ2-4 TRBV4-2 TGTGCCAGCAGCCAGGACACAGGGTACATTCAGTACTTC CASSQDTGYIQYF
. . TRBJ2-3 TRBV9 TGTGCCAGCAGCGTAGACTATGGCAGGGGAGATACGCAGTATTTT CASSVDYGRGDTQYF
. . TRBJ2-7 TRBV2 TGTGCCAGCAGACTGCTAAACGAGCAGTACTTC CASRLLNEQYF
few . TRBJ2-7 TRBV6-5 TGTGCCAGCAGTTCCCGACAGGACGTATCCTACGAGCAGTACTTC CASSSRQDVSYEQYF
once . TRBJ1-5 TRBV28 TGTGCCAGCAGTACCAGTAAGGGGCAAACGGTCAATCAGCCCCAGCATTTT CASSTSKGQTVNQPQHF
. . TRBJ2-7 TRBV6-1 TGTGCCAGCAGTGTTAATGCAGGGGACTACGAGCAGTACTTC CASSVNAGDYEQYF
. TRBD2 TRBJ2-3 TRBV19 TGTGCCACCCTAGCGGGAGCAGATACGCAGTATTTT CATLAGADTQYF
. . TRBJ1-1 TRBV5-1 TGCGCCAGCAGCCCCGGAGTTGCAGATACAATGAACACTGAAGCTTTCTTT CASSPGVADTMNTEAFF
. TRBD1 TRBJ2-7 TRBV28 TGTGCCAGCAGTTTCCGGGACAGGGGACTCGAGCAGTACTTC CASSFRDRGLEQYF
. . TRBJ2-5 TRBV28 TGTGCCAGCAGTTTCTGGACTAATGAAGAGACCCAGTACTTC CASSFWTNEETQYF
once . TRBJ2-7 TRBV4-2 TGTGCCAGCAGCCAAGTCGGGGTCGGAGTTTCCTACGAGCAGTACTTC CASSQVGVGVSYEQYF
few . TRBJ1-4 TRBV6-5 TGTGCCAGCAGCGGTTGGGCAGCTGAAAAACTGTTTTTT CASSGWAAEKLFF
. TRBD1 TRBJ2-1 TRBV6-1 TGTGCCAGCAGTGATGGCAGGGGGTCCTACAATGAGCAGTTCTTC CASSDGRGSYNEQFF
. . TRBJ2-1 TRBV10-3 TGTGCCATCAGTGAGCGTGCGGGGCTTTACAATGAGCAGTTCTTC CAISERAGLYNEQFF
. TRBD1 TRBJ1-5 TRBV10-2 TGCGCCAGCAGTGAGATCCTAAGGGGGACAGGGTTATATCAGCCCCAGCATTTT CASSEILRGTGLYQPQHF
. . TRBJ1-6 TRBV6-5 TGTGCCAGCAGTTACCAGGGAGCGGGTTCACCCCTCCACTTT CASSYQGAGSPLHF
few TRBD1 TRBJ1-3 TRBV7-2 TGTGCCAGCAGCTCCCAGGGGGCAAGCTCTGGAAACACCATATATTTT CASSSQGASSGNTIYF
few TRBD1 TRBJ1-4 TRBV25-1 TGTGCCAGCAGTGAATCTGGGACAGAAAATGAAAAACTGTTTTTT CASSESGTENEKLFF
. . TRBJ1-2 TRBV28 TGTGCCAGCAGTACCACAGGGTTCTATGGCTACACCTTC CASSTTGFYGYTF
. . TRBJ1-3 TRBV9 TGTGCCAGCAGCGTAGTCGCAGACTACTCTGGAAACACCATATATTTT CASSVVADYSGNTIYF